The T cell receptor beta chain described here comes from a study of T cell responses to AZD1222 COVID-19 vaccine. Concerning this clone: What it recognizes is unknown.

Germline CDR1 reads LNHDA; CDR2 reads SQIVND (reference sequence). The CDR3 contains 17 residues. The junction had 8 bases not matched to a gene; V was cut back by 3 bases and J by 3 bases. The protocol was immunoSEQ multiplex PCR, while the TCRdb copy is restricted to in-frame clones and leaves out a portion. This sample has approximately 150,000 clones, with 85% to 95% found just once. Study-wide points: Close to half of spike-specific TCRs reportedly recognize unmutated variant regions.

The rearrangement uses TRBV19 and TRBJ2-1, with 10 bases identical to TRBD2. This clonotype was sampled from an adult who had recovered from COVID-19. Here the sequenced sample was peripheral blood, taken after recovery from COVID-19. The CDR3 protein is CASSITIAGGRYNEQFF. The CDR3 bases are TGTGCCAGTAGTATCACAATAGCGGGGGGACGCTACAATGAGCAGTTCTTC.